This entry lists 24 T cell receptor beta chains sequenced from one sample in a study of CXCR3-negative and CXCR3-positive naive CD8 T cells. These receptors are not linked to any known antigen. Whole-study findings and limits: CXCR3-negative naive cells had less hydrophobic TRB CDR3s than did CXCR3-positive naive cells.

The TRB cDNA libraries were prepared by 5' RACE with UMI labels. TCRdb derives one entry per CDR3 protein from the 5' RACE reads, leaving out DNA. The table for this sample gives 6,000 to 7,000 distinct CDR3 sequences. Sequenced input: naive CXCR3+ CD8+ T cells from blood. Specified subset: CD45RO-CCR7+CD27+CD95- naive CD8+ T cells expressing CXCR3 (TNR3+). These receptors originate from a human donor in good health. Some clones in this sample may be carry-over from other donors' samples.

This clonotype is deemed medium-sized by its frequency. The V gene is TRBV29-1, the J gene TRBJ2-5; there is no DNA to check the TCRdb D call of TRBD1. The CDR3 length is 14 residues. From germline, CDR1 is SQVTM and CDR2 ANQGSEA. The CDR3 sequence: CSVEPGTEQETQYF.

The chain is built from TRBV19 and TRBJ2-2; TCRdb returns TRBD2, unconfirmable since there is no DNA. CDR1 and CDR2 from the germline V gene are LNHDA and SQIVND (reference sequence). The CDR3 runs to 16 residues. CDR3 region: CASSIWGALNTGELFF.

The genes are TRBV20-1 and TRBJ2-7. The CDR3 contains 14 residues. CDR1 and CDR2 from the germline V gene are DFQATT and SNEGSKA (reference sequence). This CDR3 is CSASYSLSSYEHYF.

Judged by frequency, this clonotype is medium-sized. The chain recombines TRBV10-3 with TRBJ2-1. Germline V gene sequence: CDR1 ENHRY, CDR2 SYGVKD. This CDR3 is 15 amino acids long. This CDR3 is CAISDGYSSYNEQFF.

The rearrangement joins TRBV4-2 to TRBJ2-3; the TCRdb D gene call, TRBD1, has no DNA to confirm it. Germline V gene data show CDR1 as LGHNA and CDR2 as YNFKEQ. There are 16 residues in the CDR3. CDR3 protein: CASSQATGGRTDTQYF.

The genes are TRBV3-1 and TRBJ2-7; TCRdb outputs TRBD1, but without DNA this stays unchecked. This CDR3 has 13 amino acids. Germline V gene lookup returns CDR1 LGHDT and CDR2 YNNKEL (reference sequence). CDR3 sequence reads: CASRGDQAYEQYF.

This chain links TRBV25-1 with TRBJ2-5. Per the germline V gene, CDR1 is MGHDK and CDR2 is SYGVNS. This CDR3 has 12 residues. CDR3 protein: CASSDRSETQYF. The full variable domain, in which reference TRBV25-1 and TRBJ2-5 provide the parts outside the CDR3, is EADIYQTPRYLVIGTGKKITLECSQTMGHDKMYWYQQDPGMELHLIHYSYGVNSTEKGDLSSESTVSRIRTEHFPLTLESARPSHTSQYLCASSDRSETQYFGPGTRLLVL.

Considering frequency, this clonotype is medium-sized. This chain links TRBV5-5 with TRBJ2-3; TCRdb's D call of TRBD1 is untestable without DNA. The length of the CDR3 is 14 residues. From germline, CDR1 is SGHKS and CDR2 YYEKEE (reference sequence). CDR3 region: CASSSGQGADTQYF.

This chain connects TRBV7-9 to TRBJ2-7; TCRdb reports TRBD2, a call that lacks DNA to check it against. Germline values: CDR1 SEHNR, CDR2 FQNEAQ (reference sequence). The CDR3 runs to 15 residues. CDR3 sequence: CASSPNGLNAYEQYF.

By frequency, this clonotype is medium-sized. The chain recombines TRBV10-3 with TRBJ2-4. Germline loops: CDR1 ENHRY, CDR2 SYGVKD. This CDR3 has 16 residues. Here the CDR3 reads CAISEDGAATKNIQYF.

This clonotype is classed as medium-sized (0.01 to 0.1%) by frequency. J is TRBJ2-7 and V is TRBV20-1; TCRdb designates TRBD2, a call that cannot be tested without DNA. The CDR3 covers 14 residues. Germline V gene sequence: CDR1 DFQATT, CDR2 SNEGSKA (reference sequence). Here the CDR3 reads CSAQIAGGFYEQYF.

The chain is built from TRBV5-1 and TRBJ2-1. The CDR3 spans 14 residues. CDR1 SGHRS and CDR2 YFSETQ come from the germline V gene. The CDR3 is CASSGDGYYNEQFF.

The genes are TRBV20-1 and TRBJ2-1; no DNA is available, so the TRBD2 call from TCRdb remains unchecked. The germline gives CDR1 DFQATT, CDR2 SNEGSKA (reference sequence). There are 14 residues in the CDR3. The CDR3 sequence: CSAPPGLAYNEQFF.

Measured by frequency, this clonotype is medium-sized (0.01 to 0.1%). The CDR3 loop is CASSSRDTDNEQFF. J is TRBJ2-1 and V is TRBV5-6; there is no DNA to check the TCRdb D call of TRBD1. The CDR3 runs 14 residues. The germline V gene has CDR1 SGHDT and CDR2 YYEEEE.

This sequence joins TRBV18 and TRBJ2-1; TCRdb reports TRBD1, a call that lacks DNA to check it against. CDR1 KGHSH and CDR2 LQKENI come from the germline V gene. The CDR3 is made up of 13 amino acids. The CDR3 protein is CASYGSPGNEQFF. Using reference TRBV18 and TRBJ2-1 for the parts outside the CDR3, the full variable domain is NAGVMQNPRHLVRRRGQEARLRCSPMKGHSHVYWYRQLPEEGLKFMVYLQKENIIDESGMPKERFSAEFPKEGPSILRIQQVVRGDSAAYFCASYGSPGNEQFFGPGTRLTVL.

The CDR3 spells CASSLAAGASYEQYF. The gene calls are TRBV7-9 and TRBJ2-7; TCRdb's D gene call, TRBD1, goes unchecked for lack of DNA. The germline CDR1 and CDR2 sequences are SEHNR and FQNEAQ (reference sequence). The CDR3 runs to 15 residues.

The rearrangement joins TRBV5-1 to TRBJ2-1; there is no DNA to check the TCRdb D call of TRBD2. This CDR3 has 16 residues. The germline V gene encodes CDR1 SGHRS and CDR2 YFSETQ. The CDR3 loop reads CASSLSSGGSYNEQFF.

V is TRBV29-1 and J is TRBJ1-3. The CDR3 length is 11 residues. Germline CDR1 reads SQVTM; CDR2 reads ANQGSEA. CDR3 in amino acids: CSVGLGNTIYF.

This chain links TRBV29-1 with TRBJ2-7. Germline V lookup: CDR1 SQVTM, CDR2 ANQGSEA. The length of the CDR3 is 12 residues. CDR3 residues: CSVERGLDEQYF.

The CDR3 spells CASSPPWPPENIQYF. The V and J genes are TRBV7-8 and TRBJ2-4. CDR1 is SGHVS and CDR2 is FQNEAQ in the germline V gene. CDR3 length equals 15 residues.

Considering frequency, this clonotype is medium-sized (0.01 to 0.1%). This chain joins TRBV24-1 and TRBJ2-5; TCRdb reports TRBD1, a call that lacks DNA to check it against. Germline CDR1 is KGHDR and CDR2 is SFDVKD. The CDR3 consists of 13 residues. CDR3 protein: CATSDAPLETQYF.

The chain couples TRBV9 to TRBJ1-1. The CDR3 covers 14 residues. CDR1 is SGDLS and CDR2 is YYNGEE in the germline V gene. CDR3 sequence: CASSVGEGYTEAFF.

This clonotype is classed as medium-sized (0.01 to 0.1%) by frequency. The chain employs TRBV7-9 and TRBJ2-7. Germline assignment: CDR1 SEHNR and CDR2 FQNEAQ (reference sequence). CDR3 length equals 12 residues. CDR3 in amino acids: CASSAVHNEQYF. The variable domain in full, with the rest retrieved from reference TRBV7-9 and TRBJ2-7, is DTGVSQNPRHKITKRGQNVTFRCDPISEHNRLYWYRQTLGQGPEFLTYFQNEAQLEKSRLLSDRFSAERPKGSFSTLEIQRTEQGDSAMYLCASSAVHNEQYFGPGTRLTVT.

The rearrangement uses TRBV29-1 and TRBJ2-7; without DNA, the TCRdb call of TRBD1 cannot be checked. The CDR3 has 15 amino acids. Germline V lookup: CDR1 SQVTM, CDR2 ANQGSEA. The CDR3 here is CSVERQGAPNYEQYF.